These 8 T cell receptor beta chains were sequenced from one sample in a study of CD8 T cells in Susac syndrome. RNA totalling roughly 0.5 to 1 ug underwent reverse transcription with random hexamers. One entry per CDR3 protein, called by TCRdb with MiXCR from the immunoSEQ multiplex PCR reads. The repertoire holds about 250,000 distinct CDR3 sequences, with just over 90% as singletons. Specimen: CD4+ T cells from PBMCs. These receptor sequences come from a human donor with multiple sclerosis.

The J gene is TRBJ2-7, the V gene TRBV27; no clear D. Trimming shortened V by 2 bases and J by 0 bases, and 2 bases separated the two germline ends. Germline V gene sequence: CDR1 MNHEY, CDR2 SMNVEV (reference sequence). This CDR3 is 12 amino acids long. CDR3 residues: CASSLHSYEQYV. The DNA for the CDR3 is TGTGCCAGCAGTTTACACTCCTACGAGCAGTACGTC.

The rearrangement joins TRBV29-1 to TRBJ2-7; D is ambiguous. This CDR3 is 14 amino acids long. V lost 3 bases to trimming and J lost 2 bases, with 14 bases between them. CDR1 is SQVTM and CDR2 is ANQGSEA in the germline V gene. The CDR3 region has the DNA TGCAGCGTTGACGAACACAACCCCCCCTACGAGCAGTACGTC. It is translated as CSVDEHNPPYEQYV.

This chain links TRBV5-1 with TRBJ1-1; possibly TRBD1 for D (5 bases). Germline V gives CDR1 SGHRS, CDR2 YFSETQ. The CDR3 has 15 residues. V lost 3 bases to trimming and J lost 2 bases, with 14 bases between them. The CDR3 sequence: CASSSLLGTNTEAFF. The DNA for the CDR3 is TGCGCCAGCAGCTCCTTACTTGGGACCAACACTGAAGCTTTCTTT.

The sample holds one count of this clonotype. This chain connects TRBV5-1 to TRBJ2-1; a weak D match, TRBD1 (5 bases). Germline V gene lookup returns CDR1 SGHRS and CDR2 YFSETQ. The V end was cut by 0 bases, the J end by 4 bases, with 11 bases between. The CDR3 sequence is 15 residues long. DNA of the CDR3: TGCGCCAGCAGCTTGGCGTCAGGGCGGTACAATGAGCAGTTCTTC. It specifies CASSLASGRYNEQFF.

This clonotype was observed once. The rearrangement joins TRBV6-1 to TRBJ1-5; D not certain. Looked up from germline, CDR1 is MNHNS and CDR2 is SASEGT. V lost 2 bases to trimming and J lost 7 bases, with 15 bases between them. The CDR3 is made up of 15 amino acids. DNA for the CDR3: TGTGCCAGCAGTGAATGGGCAACAAACGGCCAGCCCCAGCATTTT. Translation gives CASSEWATNGQPQHF.

This clonotype has a single count. The rearrangement uses TRBV5-1 and TRBJ1-2; 7 bases map to TRBD1. V gave up 4 bases and J gave up 4 bases; unmatched junction bases: 7. This CDR3 is built from 14 residues. Per the germline V gene, CDR1 is SGHRS and CDR2 is YFSETQ. The chain's CDR3 is CASSVTGEVYGYTF. CDR3 DNA sequence: TGCGCCAGCAGCGTAACAGGGGAGGTCTATGGCTACACCTTC.

V gene TRBV7-9 combines with J gene TRBJ1-1, with 11 bases that match TRBD1. Germline V gives CDR1 SEHNR, CDR2 FQNEAQ (reference sequence). With V trimmed by 0 bases and J by 5 bases, 5 bases remained unmatched. The CDR3 consists of 16 residues. CDR3 residues: CASSLAPGTGGTEAFF. The DNA for the CDR3 is TGTGCCAGCAGCTTAGCTCCCGGGACAGGGGGAACTGAAGCTTTCTTT.

This clonotype showed up just once. The chain recombines TRBV19 with TRBJ2-6; D ambiguous. This CDR3 spans 12 amino acids. Trimming stripped 6 bases from V and 12 bases from J, with 12 bases between. The germline V gene encodes CDR1 LNHDA and CDR2 SQIVND (reference sequence). The chain's CDR3 is CASSTVPLVLTF. CDR3 bases: TGTGCCAGTAGCACCGTACCTCTCGTCCTGACTTTC.